Listed below are T cell receptor beta chains from one sample, sequenced in a study of cytomegalovirus exposure and HLA in healthy donors. Repertoires were generated with immunoSEQ multiplex PCR, while TCRdb's copy carries only in-frame clones and drops some. The sample lists fewer than 90,000 clones, 84% occurring once. Sample: PBMCs. The receptors originated from a young woman in good health and CMV-seropositive. Each CDR3 is given with its conserved first and last residue. D genes are given only for firm matches. Size is stated for part of the rows, as once, few or many counts, or as a class when the clone is expanded.

clone size	V gene	J gene	D gene	CDR3 protein	CDR3 DNA
NA	TRBV11-3	TRBJ2-3	TRBD2	CASSRLAGGGVGTDTQYF	TGTGCCAGCAGCCGTCTCGCGGGGGGGGGAGTTGGCACAGATACGCAGTATTTT
once	TRBV19	TRBJ2-7	NA	CASSIAAGPYEQYF	TGTGCCAGTAGTATAGCGGCAGGGCCCTACGAGCAGTACTTC
once	TRBV4-1	TRBJ2-1	TRBD1	CASSQRGGREYEQFF	TGCGCCAGCAGCCAACGAGGGGGCAGGGAGTATGAGCAGTTCTTC
NA	TRBV15	TRBJ2-7	TRBD1	CATSRDATQGAKYF	TGTGCCACCAGCAGAGATGCCACGCAGGGGGCGAAGTACTTC
NA	TRBV28	TRBJ1-1	NA	CASAGPILNTEAFF	TGTGCCAGCGCGGGACCTATCTTGAACACTGAAGCTTTCTTT
once	TRBV27	TRBJ2-3	TRBD1	CASSLRAGGHTQYF	TGTGCCAGCAGTTTAAGGGCAGGGGGACATACGCAGTATTTT
once	TRBV19	TRBJ2-7	TRBD2	CASSALYSGNYEQYF	TGTGCCAGTAGCGCCCTTTATAGCGGGAACTACGAGCAGTACTTC
NA	TRBV19	TRBJ2-1	TRBD2	CASSIALAGTRYEQFF	TGTGCCAGTAGTATAGCTCTAGCGGGGACAAGGTATGAGCAGTTCTTC
once	TRBV7-9	TRBJ2-2	TRBD1	CASSQPGQSANTGELFF	TGTGCCAGCAGTCAACCGGGACAGAGCGCGAACACCGGGGAGCTGTTTTTT
NA	TRBV4-1	TRBJ2-6	NA	CASSPSPSSGANVLTF	TGCGCCAGCAGCCCATCCCCGAGCTCTGGGGCCAACGTCCTGACTTTC
NA	TRBV5-1	TRBJ2-3	TRBD2	CATMPGLDTDTQYF	TGCGCCACTATGCCGGGACTAGACACAGATACGCAGTATTTT
NA	TRBV28	TRBJ1-2	NA	CASTPTGVGGYTF	TGTGCCAGCACCCCGACAGGAGTAGGAGGCTACACCTTC
NA	TRBV7-9	TRBJ2-7	NA	CASSRRTDPYEQYF	TGTGCCAGCAGCCGGAGGACTGACCCCTACGAGCAGTACTTC
NA	TRBV5-1	TRBJ1-2	NA	CASTTEGGFDYGYTF	TGCGCCAGCACCACCGAGGGGGGGTTTGACTATGGCTACACCTTC
NA	TRBV27	TRBJ2-2	TRBD2	CASSLTRGGSGELFF	TGTGCCAGCAGTTTAACGCGGGGGGGATCCGGGGAGCTGTTTTTT
NA	TRBV5-1	TRBJ1-1	TRBD1	CASRQGADTEAFF	TGCGCCAGCAGACAGGGGGCTGACACTGAAGCTTTCTTT
NA	TRBV11-2	TRBJ2-5	TRBD1	CASSLVLQGMGETQYF	TGTGCCAGCAGCTTAGTATTACAGGGGATGGGAGAGACCCAGTACTTC
NA	TRBV7-3	TRBJ1-1	TRBD1	CASSPGQSSSGAFF	TGTGCCAGCAGCCCGGGACAGTCTTCTTCTGGAGCTTTCTTT
NA	TRBV6-5	TRBJ1-4	NA	CASSYGTTGNEKLFF	TGTGCCAGCAGTTACGGAACAACAGGGAATGAAAAACTGTTTTTT
NA	TRBV4-3	TRBJ2-2	TRBD1	CASSQNRGPAGELFF	TGCGCCAGCAGCCAAAACAGGGGGCCAGCCGGGGAGCTGTTTTTT
NA	TRBV30	TRBJ2-1	TRBD2	CAWSGTSGGYNEQFF	TGTGCCTGGAGTGGGACTAGCGGGGGGTACAATGAGCAGTTCTTC
NA	TRBV28	TRBJ2-7	NA	CASCFQGGYEQYF	TGTGCCAGCTGTTTCCAGGGTGGTTACGAGCAGTACTTC
NA	TRBV27	TRBJ1-5	TRBD1	CASSLSSGQGRRYSNQPQHF	TGTGCCAGCAGTTTATCCTCAGGACAGGGGCGGAGATATAGCAATCAGCCCCAGCATTTT
few	TRBV5-6	TRBJ2-3	TRBD2	CASSIGGSPLTDTQYF	TGTGCCAGCAGCATCGGCGGGAGCCCGCTCACAGATACGCAGTATTTT
NA	TRBV4-1	TRBJ2-3	TRBD2	CASSQDSRVTSGPHTDTQYF	TGCGCCAGCAGCCAAGATTCCAGGGTGACTAGCGGACCACACACAGATACGCAGTATTTT
NA	TRBV15	TRBJ1-6	NA	CATSREGGSPLHF	TGTGCCACCAGCAGAGAAGGGGGTTCACCCCTCCACTTT
once	TRBV7-8	TRBJ1-4	NA	CASTPQGATNEKLFF	TGTGCCAGCACCCCACAGGGTGCAACTAATGAAAAACTGTTTTTT
NA	TRBV28	TRBJ2-1	NA	CASTQPQRYNEQFF	TGTGCCAGCACCCAACCCCAGCGGTACAATGAGCAGTTCTTC
NA	TRBV6-5	TRBJ2-5	TRBD1	CASSYHRGSQETQYF	TGTGCCAGCAGTTACCACAGGGGGAGCCAAGAGACCCAGTACTTC
NA	TRBV27	TRBJ1-4	NA	CASSLWGRVNEKLFF	TGTGCCAGCAGTTTATGGGGGCGGGTTAATGAAAAACTGTTTTTT
NA	TRBV9	TRBJ2-5	NA	CASSVDGGDQGIETQYF	TGTGCCAGCAGCGTAGACGGAGGGGATCAGGGAATCGAGACCCAGTACTTC
NA	TRBV5-1	TRBJ2-5	TRBD1	CASSFGTGRETQYF	TGCGCCAGCAGCTTCGGGACAGGGCGGGAGACCCAGTACTTC
NA	TRBV5-1	TRBJ2-6	TRBD1	CASSLQTGTGANVLTF	TGCGCCAGCAGCTTGCAGACAGGGACTGGGGCCAACGTCCTGACTTTC
NA	TRBV27	TRBJ2-5	NA	CASSSYREETQYF	TGTGCCAGCAGTTCGTACAGAGAAGAGACCCAGTACTTC
NA	TRBV4-1	TRBJ1-4	TRBD1	CASSQDGTGNNEKLFF	TGCGCCAGCAGCCAAGATGGGACAGGGAATAATGAAAAACTGTTTTTT
NA	TRBV9	TRBJ2-3	TRBD2	CASSPRDTTSGAFISTDTQYF	TGTGCCAGCAGCCCTCGAGACACGACTAGCGGGGCCTTTATTAGCACAGATACGCAGTATTTT
NA	TRBV7-9	TRBJ1-4	NA	CASSPSPSEKLFF	TGTGCCAGCAGCCCCTCTCCTTCTGAAAAACTGTTTTTT
NA	TRBV5-1	TRBJ1-6	NA	CASSWRTTGSYNSPLHF	TGCGCCAGCAGCTGGCGGACGACAGGATCCTATAATTCACCCCTCCACTTT
NA	TRBV7-9	TRBJ2-7	TRBD2	CASSSFGGGESYEQYF	TGTGCCAGCAGCTCCTTTGGCGGGGGGGAGTCCTACGAGCAGTACTTC
NA	TRBV7-2	TRBJ2-5	NA	CASSPSLAGRETQYF	TGTGCCAGCAGCCCGTCTTTAGCAGGGCGGGAGACCCAGTACTTC
NA	TRBV25-1	TRBJ1-2	TRBD1	CASSAPETGTYGYTF	TGTGCCAGCAGTGCTCCTGAGACAGGGACCTATGGCTACACCTTC
NA	TRBV6-4	TRBJ1-6	NA	CASSARESDNSPLHF	TGTGCCAGCAGTGCCCGGGAGTCGGACAATTCACCCCTCCACTTT
NA	TRBV30	TRBJ2-3	NA	CACRGSGTDTQYF	TGTGCCTGCAGAGGGAGTGGCACAGATACGCAGTATTTT
NA	TRBV28	TRBJ2-3	NA	CASRYTDTQYF	TGTGCCAGCAGATACACAGATACGCAGTATTTT
NA	TRBV6-5	TRBJ2-3	TRBD2	CASRISGGAGDTQYF	TGTGCCAGCAGAATTAGCGGGGGGGCTGGAGATACGCAGTATTTT
NA	TRBV4-3	TRBJ1-1	NA	CASSHGEGSRTEAFF	TGCGCCAGCAGCCATGGGGAGGGTTCGCGCACTGAAGCTTTCTTT
NA	TRBV15	TRBJ2-7	NA	CATSRNNYEQYF	TGTGCCACCAGCAGAAATAACTATGAGCAGTACTTC
NA	TRBV4-3	TRBJ2-5	TRBD1	CASSRLQGETQYF	TGCGCCAGCAGCCGTCTACAGGGGGAGACCCAGTACTTC
NA	TRBV21-1	TRBJ2-7	NA	CASSRSNRASYEQYF	TGTGCCAGCAGCAGAAGTAACAGGGCCTCCTACGAGCAGTACTTC
NA	TRBV10-1	TRBJ2-5	TRBD1	CASSESDRGEYETQYF	TGCGCCAGCAGTGAGTCGGACAGGGGAGAATACGAGACCCAGTACTTC
NA	TRBV6-4	TRBJ2-2	TRBD1	CASSADRDGGELFF	TGTGCCAGCAGCGCCGACAGGGATGGCGGGGAGCTGTTTTTT
many	TRBV13	TRBJ1-1	NA	CASSLGSGKNTEAFF	TGTGCCAGCAGCTTAGGGTCAGGGAAGAACACTGAAGCTTTCTTT
once	TRBV7-2	TRBJ2-3	NA	CASSPVLTSRAQYF	TGTGCCAGCAGCCCCGTCTTAACGTCTCGGGCGCAGTATTTT
NA	TRBV29-1	TRBJ1-2	TRBD1	CSVGEPGQGASYGYTF	TGCAGCGTTGGGGAGCCGGGACAGGGGGCGAGCTATGGCTACACCTTC